The 3 T cell receptor beta chains in this list originate from one sample, sequenced in a study of T cells in Graves' hyperthyroidism and ophthalmopathy. TCR beta CDR3 sequences were amplified from RNA transcripts. First-round RT-PCR with HTBI primers amplified the TCR CDR3 region. TCRdb passed the multiplex PCR reads through MiXCR, listing each CDR3 protein once. Here the sample spans some 400,000 distinct CDR3 sequences, approximately 15% being singletons. Sequencing was carried out using blood. All receptors come from a woman aged 55-69 years with Graves' hyperthyroidism.

This clonotype was recorded at least ten times. V gene TRBV20-1 combines with J gene TRBJ2-3; 11 nucleotides align to TRBD2. Trimming removed 5 bases from V and 6 bases from J; junction bases left unmatched: 13. The CDR3 spans 16 residues. Germline assignment: CDR1 DFQATT and CDR2 SNEGSKA (reference sequence). The CDR3 region is CSAFAPGLADLDTQYF. Here the CDR3 DNA reads TGCAGTGCTTTCGCTCCGGGACTAGCGGACTTGGATACGCAGTATTTT.

This clonotype was seen at least ten times. The chain is built from TRBV11-2 and TRBJ1-1, with D possibly TRBD1 on 6 matching bases. Per the germline V gene, CDR1 is SGHAT and CDR2 is FQNNGV. The CDR3 is made up of 12 amino acids. Trimming took 0 bases from V and 10 from J, leaving 9 bases between them. The CDR3 DNA is TGTGCCAGCAGCTTAGATGGGGGCTCAGCTTTCTTT. It translates to CASSLDGGSAFF.

This chain connects TRBV6-1 to TRBJ2-1; D is unclear. Germline V lookup: CDR1 MNHNS, CDR2 SASEGT. Deletions cut 8 bases from V and 10 bases from J, with 12 bases between. The CDR3 runs to 11 residues. CDR3 bases: TGTGCCAGCTCATTCACCTACGAGCAGTTCTTC. It specifies CASSFTYEQFF.